This passage covers 11 T cell receptor beta chains from one sample sequenced in a study of response to subunit inactivated influenza vaccine. TCRdb redid the calling of the RT-PCR reads with MiXCR, one entry per CDR3 protein. The sample has roughly 160,000 distinct CDR3 sequences, roughly 11% seen once. The material sequenced was non-naive T cells sorted from PBMCs, taken 45 days after vaccination. The receptors shown here come from a man between 50 and 59 years old who received an inactivated influenza vaccine.

This chain connects TRBV10-3 to TRBJ2-1; possible D gene TRBD2, 5 bases. Germline V gene sequence: CDR1 ENHRY, CDR2 SYGVKD. Trimming removed 6 bases at V and 4 bases at J, with 10 bases between. This CDR3 comprises 13 residues. The CDR3 coding sequence is TGTGCCATCAGCGAACTAGGGTACAATGAGCAGTTCTTC. Translated, it gives CAISELGYNEQFF.

The V gene is TRBV27, the J gene TRBJ2-6, with unresolved D. Germline CDR1 reads MNHEY; CDR2 reads SMNVEV (reference sequence). The V end lost 3 bases, the J end lost 0 bases, and 6 bases lay between the germline ends. The CDR3 has 15 residues. CDR3 sequence reads: CASSFHRSGANVLTF. The CDR3, as DNA: TGTGCCAGCAGTTTCCACCGCTCTGGGGCCAACGTCCTGACTTTC. Supplemented by reference TRBV27 and TRBJ2-6, the full variable domain reads EAQVTQNPRYLITVTGKKLTVTCSQNMNHEYMSWYRQDPGLGLRQIYYSMNVEVTDKGDVPEGYKVSRKEKRNFPLILESPSPNQTSLYFCASSFHRSGANVLTFGAGSRLTVL.

This clonotype came up a few times. J is TRBJ1-1 and V is TRBV6-1; 12 nucleotides match TRBD1. The germline V gene has CDR1 MNHNS and CDR2 SASEGT. The V and J ends lost 4 bases and 0 bases, in that order; junction bases with no gene match: 6. The CDR3 loop spans 17 amino acids. The CDR3, as DNA: TGTGCCAGCAGTGGGGGGACAGGGGGCTGGATGAACACTGAAGCTTTCTTT. As protein: CASSGGTGGWMNTEAFF.

This chain connects TRBV11-2 to TRBJ2-1, with D maybe TRBD2 (6 bases). The germline V and J ends were trimmed by 4 bases and 6 bases, with 16 bases remaining between them. The V gene's germline CDR1 is SGHAT and CDR2 FQNNGV. The CDR3 spans 15 residues. CDR3 sequence: CASSSALRAGNEQFF. Written as DNA, the CDR3 is TGTGCCAGCAGCTCGGCCCTTAGAGCGGGCAATGAGCAGTTCTTC.

This clonotype came up a few times. This chain joins TRBV19 and TRBJ2-5; TRBD1 is a possible D gene (6 bases). In germline, CDR1 is LNHDA, CDR2 SQIVND (reference sequence). Deletions cut 1 base from V and 4 bases from J, with 10 bases between. This CDR3 comprises 14 residues. The CDR3 coding sequence is TGTGCCAGTAGTATAGGTGGCAGGGGAGAGACCCAGTACTTC. Amino acids: CASSIGGRGETQYF. Variable domain in full (rest from reference TRBV19 and TRBJ2-5): DGGITQSPKYLFRKEGQNVTLSCEQNLNHDAMYWYRQDPGQGLRLIYYSQIVNDFQKGDIAEGYSVSREKKESFPLTVTSAQKNPTAFYLCASSIGGRGETQYFGPGTRLLVL.

This chain joins TRBV28 and TRBJ1-1; tentative D call: TRBD1 (6 bases). CDR1 and CDR2 (germline): MDHEN, SYDVKM. The CDR3 is 15 residues long. With 5 bases removed from V and 3 bases from J, the gap between germline ends came to 16 bases. The CDR3 loop reads CASSGGGGAHTEAFF. Here the CDR3 DNA reads TGTGCCAGCAGTGGCGGGGGGGGCGCGCACACTGAAGCTTTCTTT. The variable domain in full, with the rest retrieved from reference TRBV28 and TRBJ1-1, is DVKVTQSSRYLVKRTGEKVFLECVQDMDHENMFWYRQDPGLGLRLIYFSYDVKMKEKGDIPEGYSVSREKKERFSLILESASTNQTSMYLCASSGGGGAHTEAFFGQGTRLTVV.

This chain connects TRBV5-1 to TRBJ2-1; D gene uncertain. V lost 1 base, J lost 5 bases, and 7 bases lay in between. Germline CDR1 is SGHRS and CDR2 is YFSETQ. The CDR3 is 13 amino acids. CDR3 in amino acids: CASSLNQNNEQFF. The DNA of the CDR3 is TGCGCCAGCAGCTTGAACCAAAACAATGAGCAGTTCTTC. Full variable domain (rest looked up from reference TRBV5-1 and TRBJ2-1): KAGVTQTPRYLIKTRGQQVTLSCSPISGHRSVSWYQQTPGQGLQFLFEYFSETQRNKGNFPGRFSGRQFSNSRSEMNVSTLELGDSALYLCASSLNQNNEQFFGPGTRLTVL.

This clonotype was counted a few times. The chain recombines TRBV6-5 with TRBJ2-6; D is undetermined. With 2 bases removed from V and 0 bases from J, the gap between germline ends came to 14 bases. The CDR3 is 18 residues long. Germline CDR1 and CDR2: MNHEY and SVGAGI. The CDR3 DNA follows: TGTGCCAGCAGTTACATCCGAGACGGAAGCTCTGGGGCCAACGTCCTGACTTTC. It specifies CASSYIRDGSSGANVLTF.

The J gene is TRBJ2-1, the V gene TRBV4-1, with 7 bases lining up with TRBD1. The CDR3 is made up of 16 amino acids. Trimming removed 1 base from V and 1 base from J; junction bases left unmatched: 4. The germline V gene encodes CDR1 MGHRA and CDR2 YSYEKL. DNA of the CDR3: TGCGCCAGCAGCCAAGGGAAGGGGGCTTCCTACAATGAGCAGTTCTTC. This sequence encodes CASSQGKGASYNEQFF.

The V and J genes are TRBV20-1 and TRBJ1-3; TRBD1 might be the D (6 bases). V lost 0 bases and J lost 2, with 11 bases in between. This CDR3 has 15 amino acids. CDR1 and CDR2 (germline): DFQATT, SNEGSKA (reference sequence). CDR3 protein: CSARDLQGPGNTIYF. As DNA, the CDR3 is TGCAGTGCTAGAGATCTTCAGGGGCCTGGAAACACCATATATTTT.

This clonotype was counted a few times. The J gene is TRBJ2-5, the V gene TRBV20-1; the D is unclear. The germline V gene encodes CDR1 DFQATT and CDR2 SNEGSKA (reference sequence). This CDR3 comprises 14 residues. V was shortened by 5 bases and J by 2 bases, with 15 bases between the two germline ends. The CDR3: CSALKGRPQETQYF. The CDR3 DNA is TGCAGTGCTCTAAAGGGCAGGCCACAAGAGACCCAGTACTTC.